This T cell receptor (beta chain) was identified in a study of cytomegalovirus exposure and HLA in healthy donors. The donors were in the roughly 120-subject validation cohort; that cohort was separate from the roughly 700-subject first cohort. Clones were sequenced by immunoSEQ multiplex PCR, and TCRdb holds only the in-frame ones, with some missing. The table includes about 130,000 clones, about nine tenths detected once. Points from the study as a whole: 164 TCR beta chains were listed as cytomegalovirus-associated. Most TCR sequences showed up rarely, but some public TCRs showed up in many donors.

About this clone: The antigen remains unidentified.

The V and J ends lost 2 bases and 3 bases respectively, with 20 bases between them. The CDR3 is made up of 18 amino acids. Germline V gene data show CDR1 as LNHNV and CDR2 as YYDKDF (reference sequence). This clonotype was sampled from a man aged 25-40 years in good health and CMV-seronegative. The V call is TRBV15, the J call TRBJ2-1; TRBD2 might be the D (5 bases). The sample comprised PBMCs. This CDR3 reads CATSRPTTIQIYYNEQFF. The CDR3 nucleotides read TGTGCCACCAGCAGACCTACGACTATCCAGATTTACTACAATGAGCAGTTCTTC. Drawing the rest from reference TRBV15 and TRBJ2-1, the complete variable domain is DAMVIQNPRYQVTQFGKPVTLSCSQTLNHNVMYWYQQKSSQAPKLLFHYYDKDFNNEADTPDNFQSRRPNTSFCFLDIRSPGLGDTAMYLCATSRPTTIQIYYNEQFFGPGTRLTVL.